The 18 T cell receptor beta chains below all came from one sample that was sequenced in a study of cytomegalovirus exposure and HLA in healthy donors. Data came from immunoSEQ multiplex PCR; TCRdb stores just in-frame clones and leaves some out. The sample carries 55,000 to 80,000 clones, 85% to 95% recorded once. The specimen sequenced was PBMCs. These receptors were taken from a woman between 18 and 29 years old in good health and CMV-seropositive.

The J gene is TRBJ2-7, the V gene TRBV25-1; 8 bases fit TRBD1. CDR3 length: 12 residues. Germline V gene lookup returns CDR1 MGHDK and CDR2 SYGVNS. The V and J ends lost 6 bases and 6 bases, in that order; junction bases with no gene match: 4. The CDR3 DNA sequence: TGTGCCAGCAGCTCGACAGGGGCCGAGCAGTACTTC. Residues: CASSSTGAEQYF.

This clone was observed a few times. The CDR3 DNA reads TGTGCCAGCAGCCAGACAGGAATCAATTCACCCCTCCACTTT. Its protein is CASSQTGINSPLHF. The chain combines TRBV6-5 with TRBJ1-6, with D maybe TRBD1 (6 bases). CDR3 length: 14 residues. In germline, CDR1 is MNHEY, CDR2 SVGAGI. The germline V and J ends were trimmed by 6 bases and 7 bases, with 13 bases remaining between them.

The CDR3 sequence is CASSLVPSFYSGANVLTF. The CDR3 DNA reads as TGTGCCAGCAGCTTAGTGCCGAGTTTTTACTCTGGGGCCAACGTCCTGACTTTC. The gene calls are TRBV11-3 and TRBJ2-6; D unclear. With 1 base removed from V and 0 bases from J, the gap between germline ends came to 13 bases. Germline CDR1 reads SGHNT; CDR2 reads YENEEA. The CDR3 covers 18 residues.

The rearrangement uses TRBV28 and TRBJ1-1; 7 bases fit TRBD1. The CDR3 is 15 residues long. V trimming: 6 bases; J trimming: 5 bases; junction bases outside the gene matches: 12. Germline V gives CDR1 MDHEN, CDR2 SYDVKM. CDR3 region: CASRARGGIGTEAFF. The CDR3 bases are TGTGCCAGCAGGGCGAGAGGGGGCATCGGTACTGAAGCTTTCTTT.

The chain recombines TRBV4-3 with TRBJ1-1, with unresolved D. This CDR3 has 13 amino acids. The V gene's germline CDR1 is LGHNA and CDR2 YSLEER. Trimming cost V 1 base and J 7 bases, with 10 bases left between them. CDR3 sequence reads: CASSQVLGFEAFF. For the CDR3, the DNA is TGCGCCAGCAGCCAAGTACTGGGCTTTGAAGCTTTCTTT.

This chain joins TRBV9 and TRBJ1-1; D is unclear. The germline V gene encodes CDR1 SGDLS and CDR2 YYNGEE. This CDR3 has 13 residues. Trimming shortened V by 4 bases and J by 5 bases, and 12 bases separated the two germline ends. DNA of the CDR3: TGTGCCAGCAGCCAAACACCCCTTACTGAAGCTTTCTTT. This sequence encodes CASSQTPLTEAFF.

The chain carries TRBV5-4 and TRBJ1-1; D remains unclear. Trimming removed 10 bases from V and 2 bases from J, with 18 bases in between. Per the germline V gene, CDR1 is SGHNT and CDR2 is YYREEE (reference sequence). This CDR3 contains 14 residues. The CDR3 DNA is TGTGCCGTCCGCGGTAGCGCTACAAACACTGAAGCTTTCTTT. It is translated as CAVRGSATNTEAFF.

V and J are TRBV6-5 and TRBJ1-2; D is uncertain. The CDR3 sequence is 15 residues long. CDR1 is MNHEY, CDR2 SVGAGI, per germline. Trimming shortened V by 8 bases and J by 1 base, and 17 bases separated the two germline ends. CDR3 protein: CASAPGDLSNYGYTF. The CDR3 DNA reads TGTGCCAGCGCCCCGGGAGATCTTAGTAACTATGGCTACACCTTC.

In regard to this clone: Sequence at one end of the junction differs from germline and may be a read error. The chain employs TRBV19 and TRBJ1-5; 7 positions match TRBD1. The germline V gene encodes CDR1 LNHDA and CDR2 SQIVND (reference sequence). This CDR3 has 15 residues. In DNA form, the CDR3 reads TGTGCCAGTAGGATAGGGACAGTCGTCGTTCAGCCCCAGCATTTT. Translated: CASRIGTVVVQPQHF.

The chain employs TRBV25-1 and TRBJ2-1; TRBD2 aligns across 8 bases. This CDR3 region has 16 residues. CDR1 is MGHDK, CDR2 SYGVNS, per germline. Germline trimming cut 2 bases from V and 5 bases from J; bases unmatched to any gene: 8. The CDR3 region is CASSETRLASHNEQFF. For the CDR3, the DNA is TGTGCCAGCAGTGAAACCAGACTAGCGTCTCACAATGAGCAGTTCTTC.

CDR3 nucleotide sequence: TGTGCCAGCAGTGATGAGGAGCACCTTTGGAAGCCCCAGCATTTT. Translating gives CASSDEEHLWKPQHF. The V gene is TRBV2, the J gene TRBJ1-5; D not resolved. Per the germline V gene, CDR1 is SNHLY and CDR2 is FYNNEI. This CDR3 contains 15 residues. Trimming took off 3 bases at V and 8 bases at J, with 17 bases between the two ends.

The V call is TRBV28, the J call TRBJ2-7; D unresolved. Per the germline V gene, CDR1 is MDHEN and CDR2 is SYDVKM. The CDR3 totals 12 residues. Trimming cost V 1 base and J 5 bases, with 6 bases left between them. CDR3 bases: TGTGCCAGCAGTTTATCGGTACACGAGCAGTACTTC. Residues: CASSLSVHEQYF.

This clone was recorded only once. The chain employs TRBV6-5 and TRBJ1-5, with 7 bases lining up with TRBD1. V was clipped by 6 bases and J by 1 base; unmatched bases: 3. This CDR3 is built from 14 residues. Germline-derived CDR1 and CDR2 are MNHEY and SVGAGI. The CDR3 sequence is CASRRQGSNQPQHF. The CDR3 DNA is TGTGCCAGCAGAAGACAGGGCAGCAATCAGCCCCAGCATTTT.

V gene TRBV30 combines with J gene TRBJ1-2; tentatively, D is TRBD1 (5 bases). Germline CDR1 GTSNPN, CDR2 SVGIG (reference sequence). The CDR3 runs 13 residues. V lost 6 bases and J 6 bases, leaving 17 bases between the germline ends. This CDR3 is CACQMGGSHGYTF. CDR3 bases: TGTGCCTGCCAGATGGGGGGGTCCCATGGCTACACCTTC.

The chain carries TRBV28 and TRBJ2-3; the match to TRBD2 covers 8 bases. CDR1 is MDHEN and CDR2 is SYDVKM in the germline V gene. The CDR3 is made up of 17 amino acids. The junction had 20 bases not matched to a gene; V was cut back by 4 bases and J by 11 bases. CDR3 protein: CASSWGPGLARAEKQYF. CDR3 DNA sequence: TGTGCCAGCAGTTGGGGCCCCGGACTAGCCCGGGCGGAGAAGCAGTATTTT.

The chain couples TRBV6-4 to TRBJ2-7, with a possible D match to TRBD2 (6 bases). V shed 4 bases and J shed 2 bases, with 12 bases lying between them. The CDR3 consists of 14 residues. Germline CDR1 and CDR2: MRHNA and SNTAGT. The CDR3 is CASSAEEGPYEQYF. CDR3 in DNA: TGTGCCAGCAGTGCGGAGGAGGGACCCTACGAGCAGTACTTC.

This clone was picked up one time. The chain employs TRBV6-5 and TRBJ2-7; 7 bases map to TRBD1. Looked up from germline, CDR1 is MNHEY and CDR2 is SVGAGI. The CDR3 runs 13 residues. V lost 7 bases, J lost 3 bases, and 6 bases stayed unmatched. The CDR3 DNA follows: TGTGCCAGCACGAGACAGGGTCTCTACGAGCAGTACTTC. This sequence encodes CASTRQGLYEQYF.

The rearrangement links TRBV29-1 to TRBJ2-1; no clear D gene. Per germline, CDR1 SQVTM and CDR2 ANQGSEA. Trimming removed 0 bases from V and 5 bases from J, with 5 bases in between. The CDR3 contains 12 residues. In DNA form, the CDR3 reads TGCAGCGTTGAAGATCGTGACAATGAGCAGTTCTTC. It is translated as CSVEDRDNEQFF.